A single sample gave rise to the 5 T cell receptor beta chains below, sequenced in a study of T cells in tuberculosis. This table comes from immunoSEQ multiplex PCR, and its TCRdb copy is limited to in-frame clones, with some not included. The sample contains some 47,000 clones, 90% to 95% of which appear only once. Sequenced sample: PBMCs. The receptor source for this set is a donor between 10 and 35 years old with latent tuberculosis or without tuberculosis infection.

The V gene is TRBV6-5, the J gene TRBJ1-2, with D possibly matching TRBD1 (5 bases). This CDR3 comprises 13 residues. Trimming cost V 6 bases and J 7 bases, with 15 bases left between them. Germline V lookup: CDR1 MNHEY, CDR2 SVGAGI. The CDR3 loop reads CASSNGGISGYTF. The CDR3 coding sequence is TGTGCCAGCAGCAACGGGGGAATTTCTGGCTACACCTTC.

The chain uses TRBV5-1 and TRBJ2-4; a possible D gene is TRBD1 (5 bases). V dropped 4 bases and J dropped 2 bases, with 13 bases sitting between them. Germline V CDR1 and CDR2: SGHRS, YFSETQ. The CDR3 has 15 amino acids. For the CDR3, the DNA is TGCGCCAGCAGCCACACAGGACCACCCAAAAACATTCAGTACTTC. Protein sequence: CASSHTGPPKNIQYF.

This sequence joins TRBV5-1 and TRBJ2-1, with no clear D. Germline CDR1 SGHRS, CDR2 YFSETQ. The V gene lost 0 bases and the J gene lost 4 bases, with 20 bases spanning the gap. The CDR3 has 18 residues. The CDR3 spells CASSLEAFVLSFYNEQFF. CDR3 nucleotides: TGCGCCAGCAGCTTGGAAGCATTCGTACTATCATTTTACAATGAGCAGTTCTTC.

The CDR3 DNA reads TGTGCCACTCAAGACTTCGGACAGGGGAGTAACTATGGCTACACCTTC. As protein: CATQDFGQGSNYGYTF. The genes are TRBV19 and TRBJ1-2; 9 bases are shared with TRBD1. The CDR3 totals 16 residues. Germline V gives CDR1 LNHDA, CDR2 SQIVND (reference sequence). V lost 10 bases, J lost 1 base, and 13 bases stayed unmatched.

CDR3 loop: CASSQALQGKGYTF. In DNA form, the CDR3 reads TGCGCCAGCAGCCAAGCCCTACAGGGTAAAGGCTACACCTTC. The V call is TRBV4-1, the J call TRBJ1-2, with TRBD1 as a possible D gene (6 bases). Trimming removed 1 base at V and 8 bases at J, with 14 bases between. This CDR3 spans 14 amino acids. Germline values: CDR1 MGHRA, CDR2 YSYEKL.